This TCR beta chain was sequenced for a study of T cell changes during pregnancy in multiple sclerosis. This table comes from immunoSEQ multiplex PCR, and its TCRdb copy is limited to in-frame clones, with some not included. The data contain some 80,000 clones, about 90% of them seen just once; the ten biggest clones take up around 2.6%. V gave up 5 bases and J gave up 1 base; unmatched junction bases: 6. Germline V gene data show CDR1 as SQVTM and CDR2 as ANQGSEA. CDR3 length: 14 amino acids. Sample: peripheral blood, taken before pregnancy. The TCR sequence derives from a female donor with multiple sclerosis, enrolled in a pregnancy study. The rearrangement joins TRBV29-1 to TRBJ1-2; 8 nucleotides match TRBD1. CDR3 coding DNA: TGCAGCGTTAGCCCGGACAGGGATAACTATGGCTACACCTTC. This sequence encodes CSVSPDRDNYGYTF.